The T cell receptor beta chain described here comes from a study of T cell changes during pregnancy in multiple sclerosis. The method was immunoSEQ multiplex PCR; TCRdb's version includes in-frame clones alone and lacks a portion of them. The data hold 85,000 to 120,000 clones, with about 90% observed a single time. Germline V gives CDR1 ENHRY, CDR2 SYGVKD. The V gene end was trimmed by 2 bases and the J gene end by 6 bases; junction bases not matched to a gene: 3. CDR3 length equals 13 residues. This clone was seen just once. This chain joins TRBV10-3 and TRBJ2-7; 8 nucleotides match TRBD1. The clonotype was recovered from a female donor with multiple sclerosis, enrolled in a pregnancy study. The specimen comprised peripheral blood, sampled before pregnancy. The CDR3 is CAISEVRGLEQYF. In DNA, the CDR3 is TGTGCCATCAGTGAGGTCAGGGGGCTCGAGCAGTACTTC.